A selection of T cell receptor beta chains follows, all from one sample in a study of blood T cell repertoires in COVID-19. The protocol was immunoSEQ multiplex PCR, while the TCRdb copy is restricted to in-frame clones and leaves out a portion. The sample lists fewer than 100,000 clones; 80% were seen once. Sequencing was carried out using peripheral blood. These receptors originate from a woman between 65 and 79 years old with acute or convalescent COVID-19. CDR3s include the opening cysteine and the closing phenylalanine or tryptophan. A D gene is named only where the DNA matches it firmly. Only some rows state a clone size, as once, few, many or a class for expanded clones.

clone_size d_call j_call v_call cdr3_aa cdr3_nt
. TRBD2 TRBJ2-3 TRBV10-3 CAISRSGGTRDTQYF TGTGCCATCAGTAGAAGCGGGGGGACCCGGGATACGCAGTATTTT
few . TRBJ2-5 TRBV5-1 CASSRLGGVRQETQYF TGCGCCAGCAGCCGACTAGGGGGGGTCCGGCAAGAGACCCAGTACTTC
. TRBD1 TRBJ2-2 TRBV2 CASSLRQGDTGELFF TGTGCCAGCAGCCTGAGGCAGGGGGACACCGGGGAGCTGTTTTTT
. . TRBJ2-5 TRBV5-1 CASSLLQETQYF TGCGCCAGCAGCTTGCTCCAAGAGACCCAGTACTTC
. TRBD2 TRBJ2-1 TRBV20-1 CSASGVAGGTTNEQFF TGCAGTGCTAGTGGGGTAGCGGGAGGGACTACGAATGAGCAGTTCTTC
few . TRBJ1-2 TRBV3-1/TRBV3-2 CASSQPDSHNGYTF TGTGCCAGCAGCCAACCCGACAGTCATAATGGCTACACCTTC
. . TRBJ2-1 TRBV5-1 CASRAGGNSYNEQFF TGCGCCAGCAGGGCAGGGGGGAACTCCTACAATGAGCAGTTCTTC
few TRBD2 TRBJ2-1 TRBV5-4 CASTAMGLAETSYNEQFF TGTGCCAGCACCGCGATGGGACTAGCGGAAACATCCTACAATGAGCAGTTCTTC
. TRBD2 TRBJ2-1 TRBV5-1 CASSPGTSGTLSYNEQFF TGCGCCAGCAGCCCGGGGACTAGCGGAACCCTATCCTACAATGAGCAGTTCTTC
. TRBD2 TRBJ2-7 TRBV2 CASRDGTSGRRREAEQYF TGTGCCAGCAGGGATGGGACTAGCGGGAGACGTCGGGAAGCCGAGCAGTACTTC
. . TRBJ1-3 TRBV9 CASSPTTGFIGNTIYF TGTGCCAGCAGCCCAACCACAGGGTTCATAGGAAACACCATATATTTT
. TRBD1 TRBJ1-1 TRBV14 CASSLRQGPFSTEAFF TGTGCCAGCAGCCTACGACAGGGGCCCTTTTCCACTGAAGCTTTCTTT
. . TRBJ1-1 TRBV18 CASSKKEGTEAFF TGTGCCAGCTCAAAAAAGGAGGGGACTGAAGCTTTCTTT
. TRBD2 TRBJ2-1 TRBV11-2 CASSLGGGYNEQFF TGTGCCAGCAGCTTAGGGGGGGGCTACAATGAGCAGTTCTTC
. TRBD1 TRBJ2-1 TRBV7-3 CASSPATGVINEQFF TGTGCCAGCAGCCCGGCGACAGGGGTAATCAATGAGCAGTTCTTC
. . TRBJ1-4 TRBV6-4 CASSEGRAVEKLFF TGTGCCAGCAGTGAGGGCAGGGCGGTTGAAAAACTGTTTTTT
. . TRBJ2-1 TRBV7-2 CASSPRAYNEQFF TGTGCCAGCAGCCCTCGGGCCTACAATGAGCAGTTCTTC
. . TRBJ2-4 TRBV28 CASTKWGGENIQYF TGTGCCAGCACCAAATGGGGGGGCGAAAACATTCAGTACTTC
. TRBD1 TRBJ1-4 TRBV4-1 CASSQVTGLTNEKLFF TGCGCCAGCAGCCAAGTGACAGGGTTAACTAATGAAAAACTGTTTTTT
. TRBD1 TRBJ2-1 TRBV30 CAYHDRAGEQFF TGTGCCTACCACGACAGGGCGGGTGAGCAGTTCTTC
. TRBD2 TRBJ2-3 TRBV28 CASSWPGLAGAGTDTQYF TGTGCCAGCAGTTGGCCGGGACTAGCGGGAGCGGGGACAGATACGCAGTATTTT
. TRBD2 TRBJ2-3 TRBV7-2 CASSLHASGGVTQYF TGTGCCAGCAGCTTACACGCTAGCGGGGGGGTTACGCAGTATTTT
. . TRBJ2-7 TRBV12-3/TRBV12-4 CASSFRTVIEQYF TGTGCCAGCAGTTTCCGGACAGTTATCGAGCAGTACTTC
. TRBD2 TRBJ2-5 TRBV7-3 CASSLSGAGGMRETQYF TGTGCCAGCAGCTTAAGTGGGGCGGGAGGGATGAGAGAGACCCAGTACTTC
. TRBD2 TRBJ2-7 TRBV6-5 CASSYLGLPHYEQYF TGTGCCAGCAGTTATTTGGGACTACCCCACTACGAGCAGTACTTC
. . TRBJ2-1 TRBV5-1 CASSSGQPYNEQFF TGCGCCAGCAGCTCCGGACAGCCCTACAATGAGCAGTTCTTC
. . TRBJ2-3 TRBV3-1/TRBV3-2 CASSQDQRAVSTDTQYF TGTGCCAGCAGCCAAGATCAGCGAGCGGTAAGCACAGATACGCAGTATTTT
few TRBD1 TRBJ1-2 TRBV30 CASRHLRQGNGYTF TGTGCCTCCCGACATTTGAGACAGGGGAATGGCTACACCTTC
. . TRBJ1-6 TRBV28 CASNSDRPRSDNSPLHF TGTGCCAGCAATTCCGACAGGCCGCGGTCTGATAATTCACCCCTCCACTTT
. . TRBJ2-1 TRBV5-1 CASSPAAGYEQFF TGCGCCAGCAGCCCCGCAGCAGGATATGAGCAGTTCTTC
few . TRBJ2-1 TRBV5-4 CASSLIGTDEQFF TGTGCCAGCAGCTTGATTGGGACTGATGAGCAGTTCTTC
. . TRBJ1-6 TRBV30 CAWSTGQENSPLHF TGTGCCTGGAGTACGGGACAAGAGAATTCACCCCTCCACTTT
. TRBD1 TRBJ1-1 TRBV6-2/TRBV6-3 CASSFLRDRGETEAFF TGTGCCAGCAGTTTCCTCCGGGACAGGGGTGAAACTGAAGCTTTCTTT
few TRBD1 TRBJ2-7 TRBV2 CASSPGTGQYF TGTGCCAGCAGTCCCGGGACAGGGCAGTACTTC
. TRBD2 TRBJ2-7 TRBV19 CASGPSGSTYEQYF TGTGCCAGTGGACCTAGCGGTTCCACCTACGAGCAGTACTTC
once TRBD1 TRBJ1-2 TRBV15 CATSRYPSSSGQGHGYTF TGTGCCACCAGCAGATACCCCTCTTCCTCGGGACAGGGCCATGGCTACACCTTC
few TRBD1 TRBJ1-2 TRBV6-1 CASSEVRTGMGYTF TGTGCCAGCAGTGAAGTCAGGACAGGGATGGGCTACACCTTC
. . TRBJ2-5 TRBV27 CASSFSGSQETQYF TGTGCCAGCAGTTTCTCCGGGTCTCAAGAGACCCAGTACTTC
. . TRBJ1-4 TRBV7-9 CASSMTGFTGNEKLFF TGTGCCAGCAGCATGACAGGTTTTACGGGTAATGAAAAACTGTTTTTT
many . TRBJ2-7 TRBV18 CASSPQGEAYEQYF TGTGCCAGCTCACCACAGGGAGAAGCCTACGAGCAGTACTTC
once TRBD1 TRBJ1-2 TRBV6-5 CASNPGGPYRGYTF TGTGCCAGCAACCCAGGGGGCCCCTATAGAGGCTACACCTTC
few TRBD2 TRBJ2-5 TRBV7-2 CASSFLLAGGRETQYF TGTGCCAGCAGCTTTTTGCTAGCGGGGGGCAGAGAGACCCAGTACTTC
. . TRBJ1-3 TRBV10-3 CAITEQSSGNTIYF TGTGCCATCACCGAGCAAAGCTCTGGAAACACCATATATTTT
. TRBD1 TRBJ2-7 TRBV19 CASSLSGGTGGNEQYF TGTGCCAGTAGTCTATCGGGAGGGACAGGGGGCAACGAGCAGTACTTC
. . TRBJ2-7 TRBV10-3 CAISVSSSYEQYF TGTGCCATCAGTGTGTCTAGCTCCTACGAGCAGTACTTC
. . TRBJ2-7 TRBV5-5 CASSRQTVGLSEQYF TGTGCCAGCAGCCGACAGACAGTTGGATTGTCTGAGCAGTACTTC
. . TRBJ1-1 TRBV14 CASSIGDSQAFF TGTGCCAGCAGCATCGGGGACTCTCAAGCTTTCTTT
. TRBD1 TRBJ1-2 TRBV9 CASSVTGKGYTF TGTGCCAGCAGCGTGACAGGGAAGGGCTACACCTTC